This TCR beta chain was sequenced in a study of cytomegalovirus exposure and HLA in healthy donors. Looking at the study overall: Early released data comprised tens of millions of unique TCRs from HLA-typed donors. The study, taken as a whole, reports: Indistinguishable V segments, including TRBV6-2 and TRBV6-3, were excluded. High specificity and sensitivity for cytomegalovirus status were reported for the classifier. The records held CMV serostatus as the only immune exposure information.

Primers included in the PCR were 60 Vbeta and 13 Jbeta primers. Only in-frame clones appear in the TCRdb table, and some are missing; sequencing was by immunoSEQ multiplex PCR. Of about 160,000 clones detected, 65% to 85% appear once; the ten largest clones hold under 5%. In the case of this clone: The antigen remains undetermined.

The CDR3 sequence is 14 residues long. V lost 0 bases to trimming and J lost 8 bases, with 13 bases between them. Germline V gives CDR1 MNHEY, CDR2 SVGAGI. The clonotype was recovered from a woman aged 50 to 60 in good health and CMV-seropositive. The chain employs TRBV6-5 and TRBJ1-2; tentatively, D is TRBD1 (5 bases). The specimen was PBMCs. CDR3 amino acids: CASSYSGGGRGYTF. CDR3 sequence (DNA): TGTGCCAGCAGTTACTCCGGGGGAGGTAGAGGCTACACCTTC.